The 2 T cell receptor beta chains given below trace back to one sample, sequenced in a study of T cells in Graves' hyperthyroidism and ophthalmopathy. Amplified TCR beta CDR3 regions derived from RNA transcripts. First-round RT-PCR of the TCR CDR3 relied on the HTBI primer set. TCRdb reanalysed the multiplex PCR reads using MiXCR and keeps one entry per CDR3 protein. The sample yields around 760,000 distinct CDR3 sequences, roughly a third seen once. The sample consisted of blood. These receptors all come from a woman in her thirties or forties with Graves' hyperthyroidism.

This clonotype has a count of ten or more. An end of the junction differs from the germline gene, which may be a read error. V and J are TRBV5-1 and TRBJ2-2; D could derive from TRBD1 or TRBD2 (5 bases each). The CDR3 has 13 amino acids. In germline, CDR1 is SGHRS, CDR2 YFSETQ. The CDR3 loop reads CASSLGDTGELFF. CDR3 coding DNA: TGTGCTAGCAGCTTAGGGGACACCGGGGAGCTGTTTTTT.

CDR3 nucleotides: TGTGCCAGCAGTTCCCTCATGGGGGAAAAACTGTTTTTT. The encoded protein is CASSSLMGEKLFF. V is TRBV12-3 or TRBV12-4 and J is TRBJ1-4; no clear D. This CDR3 region has 13 residues. Trimming cost V 4 bases and J 8 bases, with 11 bases left between them.